This TCR beta chain was recovered during a study of vaccination effects on CD4 cells after COVID-19. Here immunoSEQ multiplex PCR was the method, and the copy in TCRdb shows in-frame clones only, minus some. The data contain tens of thousands of clones, less than 80% of them singletons. The CDR3 extends over 15 amino acids. Germline CDR1 and CDR2: SGHNT and YENEEA. V dropped 7 bases and J dropped 0 bases, with 16 bases sitting between them. Pools of viral peptides were used by the ViraFEST assay to expand antigen-specific CD4+ T cells ahead of sequencing. Cells that had been cultured for about 10 days were the source of isolated CD4+ T cells. Participants were given two doses of BNT162b2 or mRNA-1273 vaccine. Vaccine recipients lacked prior SARS-CoV-2 infection and had negative nucleocapsid antibodies. Researchers swapped half the medium for IL-2 medium on both days 3 and 7. About this clone: What it binds is unknown.

This sequence was found in a human donor who received a COVID-19 vaccine. The source was CD4+ T cells from PBMCs cultured with SARS-CoV-2 spike peptides, collected after COVID-19 vaccination. The chain is built from TRBV11-3 and TRBJ2-7, with a tentative D call TRBD1 (5 bases). The CDR3 region is CASNVQEKRSYEQYF. The DNA for the CDR3 is TGTGCCAGCAACGTACAGGAAAAACGCTCCTACGAGCAGTACTTC. The entire variable domain, with the rest obtained from reference TRBV11-3 and TRBJ2-7, is as follows: EAGVVQSPRYKIIEKKQPVAFWCNPISGHNTLYWYLQNLGQGPELLIRYENEEAVDDSQLPKDRFSAERLKGVDSTLKIQPAELGDSAVYLCASNVQEKRSYEQYFGPGTRLTVT.